In its sample, the clone carrying this T cell receptor beta chain was seen a few times. The data stem from a study of patients and donors after allogeneic stem cell transplantation. The CDR3 consists of 15 residues. The trim removed 6 bases at V and 5 bases at J, leaving 8 bases unmatched. From the RT-PCR reads, TCRdb called clonotypes with MiXCR, one entry per CDR3 protein. Here the sample spans about 960,000 distinct CDR3 sequences, around 17% being singletons. The chain uses TRBV12-3 or TRBV12-4 and TRBJ2-5; 11 bases fit TRBD1. The sequence came from a human donor who was either an allogeneic HSCT recipient or a stem cell or donor lymphocyte infusion donor (not recorded which). It is not recorded whose cells these are; they may come from a transplant donor. Material for sequencing was blood, either unsorted or a sorted T cell fraction (not recorded which). The CDR3 region is CASSHGQGAYETQYF. CDR3 bases: TGTGCCAGCAGCCACGGACAGGGGGCGTACGAGACCCAGTACTTC.